This passage covers 16 T cell receptor beta chains from one sample sequenced in a study of neoadjuvant anti-PD-1 for oral cavity cancer (dated by TCRdb to the early 2020s). The sample's time point label, decoded: before neoadjuvant nivolumab. The receptor library was made with the immunoSEQ multiplex PCR assay. TCRdb obtained this table from immuneACCESS and retained in-frame rearrangements with V and J assigned. These tables miss some clones; where compared with another copy, unresolved V genes account for less than half of the shortfall, and the remainder is unexplained. Across this sample there are over 11,000 clones, with 70% seen only once. Jointly, the top ten make up approximately 2.1% of the sample. The sample in question was PBMCs, obtained before nivolumab (anti-PD-1) treatment. Receptor source: a person between 40 and 80 years old with oral cavity squamous cell carcinoma.

The chain employs TRBV28 and TRBJ1-2; TRBD1 matches at 7 bases. Trimming cost V 3 bases and J 1 base; bases outside gene matches: 2. This CDR3 is built from 14 residues. In germline, CDR1 is MDHEN, CDR2 SYDVKM. The CDR3 DNA reads as TGTGCCAGCAGTTTTGGGACAGTTAACTATGGCTACACCTTC. As protein: CASSFGTVNYGYTF.

This clone was detected only once. This chain links TRBV27 with TRBJ1-5; unclear D gene. Trimming cost V 4 bases and J 4 bases, with 20 bases left between them. The CDR3 covers 17 residues. The V gene's germline CDR1 is MNHEY and CDR2 SMNVEV (reference sequence). The CDR3 loop reads CASSSTARTGWNQPQHF. The CDR3 nucleotides read TGTGCCAGCAGTTCCACCGCCAGGACCGGATGGAATCAGCCCCAGCATTTT.

The chain uses TRBV13 and TRBJ1-2; 8 bases fit TRBD1. Unmatched junction bases numbered 6, after V lost 6 bases and J lost 3 bases. CDR1 and CDR2 from the germline V gene are PRHDT and FYEKMQ (reference sequence). The CDR3 contains 14 residues. Here the CDR3 reads CASSYPDRDYGYTF. CDR3 nucleotide sequence: TGTGCCAGCAGTTACCCGGACAGGGACTATGGCTACACCTTC.

The chain employs TRBV29-1 and TRBJ2-3; 10 bases are a match to TRBD1. This CDR3 region has 14 residues. CDR1 is SQVTM, CDR2 ANQGSEA, per germline. With V trimmed by 4 bases and J by 6 bases, 7 bases remained unmatched. The CDR3 is CSVGQDRGSDTQYF. DNA of the CDR3: TGCAGCGTTGGTCAGGACAGGGGGTCCGATACGCAGTATTTT.

This chain joins TRBV6-5 and TRBJ2-1; D call uncertain. V was pared by 0 bases and J by 0 bases, with 9 bases between. Germline-derived CDR1 and CDR2 are MNHEY and SVGAGI. The CDR3 has 16 amino acids. The CDR3 bases are TGTGCCAGCAGTTACTCTACCCTCAGCTCCTACAATGAGCAGTTCTTC. Translation gives CASSYSTLSSYNEQFF.

The genes are TRBV9 and TRBJ2-1, with 7 bases that match TRBD2. Germline-derived CDR1 and CDR2 are SGDLS and YYNGEE. Unmatched junction bases numbered 8, after V lost 0 bases and J lost 8 bases. The CDR3 is made up of 15 amino acids. CDR3 in DNA: TGTGCCAGCAGCGTAGGCGGGAGTGGGGGGGATGAGCAGTTCTTC. It specifies CASSVGGSGGDEQFF.

DNA for the CDR3: TGTGCCAGCAGTTTAAGGGTGGGGGCTGTCCGCGAGCAGTACTTC. Its protein is CASSLRVGAVREQYF. The rearrangement joins TRBV27 to TRBJ2-7, with a weak D call TRBD1 (6 bases). The CDR3 spans 15 residues. The germline V gene has CDR1 MNHEY and CDR2 SMNVEV (reference sequence). V gave up 2 bases and J gave up 6 bases, with 17 bases separating them.

This sequence joins TRBV6-1 and TRBJ2-1; 8 bases fit TRBD1. Germline V gene data show CDR1 as MNHNS and CDR2 as SASEGT. The CDR3 totals 15 residues. V gave up 1 base and J gave up 7 bases; unmatched junction bases: 6. Here the CDR3 DNA reads TGTGCCAGCAGTGAAGTACTGGACAGGGCTAATGAGCAGTTCTTC. Encoded protein: CASSEVLDRANEQFF.

The rearrangement links TRBV6-5 to TRBJ1-6; D not resolved. The V end lost 9 bases, the J end lost 6 bases, and 15 bases lay between the germline ends. CDR3 size: 14 residues. Germline values: CDR1 MNHEY, CDR2 SVGAGI. The CDR3 loop is CASSRGPGNSPLHF. CDR3 nucleotides: TGTGCCAGTTCACGAGGGCCGGGTAATTCACCCCTCCACTTT.

V usage is TRBV10-3 and J usage is TRBJ2-7; D may be TRBD1 (5 bases). There are 11 residues in the CDR3. CDR1 is ENHRY, CDR2 SYGVKD, per germline. Trimming stripped 9 bases from V and 5 bases from J, with 11 bases between. CDR3 loop: CAIGALNEQYF. The CDR3 DNA is TGTGCCATTGGGGCCCTCAACGAGCAGTACTTC.

V and J are TRBV5-5 and TRBJ2-7, with 7 bases identical to TRBD1. This CDR3 contains 15 residues. V lost 0 bases and J lost 6; bases outside the gene matches: 9. Germline CDR1 and CDR2: SGHKS and YYEKEE (reference sequence). In DNA form, the CDR3 reads TGTGCCAGCAGCTTGGCCGGGACAGTGCCCTCCGAGCAGTACTTC. It is translated as CASSLAGTVPSEQYF.

This rearrangement joins TRBV19 to TRBJ2-4; D is uncertain. The CDR3 totals 16 residues. Germline CDR1 LNHDA, CDR2 SQIVND (reference sequence). V was cut by 3 bases and J by 0 bases, with 12 bases left in between. CDR3 DNA: TGTGCCAGTAGTATCCCCTCGGGCCTAGCCAAAAACATTCAGTACTTC. Residues: CASSIPSGLAKNIQYF.

The V and J genes are TRBV6-1 and TRBJ1-1; the D gene is possibly TRBD1 (6 bases). The CDR3 loop spans 14 amino acids. Trimming removed 5 bases from V and 5 bases from J, with 15 bases in between. Per the germline V gene, CDR1 is MNHNS and CDR2 is SASEGT. The chain's CDR3 is CASSRTGRQTEAFF. For the CDR3, the DNA is TGTGCCAGCAGTCGAACAGGGAGGCAGACTGAAGCTTTCTTT.

The J gene is TRBJ1-1, the V gene TRBV7-9, with D possibly being TRBD1 (5 bases). The V gene's germline CDR1 is SEHNR and CDR2 FQNEAQ (reference sequence). The ends were cut back, 1 base at V and 6 bases at J, with 15 bases in the middle. The CDR3 consists of 15 residues. The CDR3 nucleotides read TGTGCCAGCAGCTTAGTTATAGGGGTCCTACCTGAAGCTTTCTTT. The encoded protein is CASSLVIGVLPEAFF.

This chain uses TRBV27 with TRBJ1-1; D uncertain. With 5 bases removed from V and 5 bases from J, the gap between germline ends came to 18 bases. This CDR3 is built from 15 residues. Germline V gene sequence: CDR1 MNHEY, CDR2 SMNVEV (reference sequence). In DNA form, the CDR3 reads TGTGCCAGCAGTCCCGAAAGTTGGTTAGGAACTGAAGCTTTCTTT. It specifies CASSPESWLGTEAFF.

The chain recombines TRBV7-3 with TRBJ2-2, with TRBD2 identical over 9 bases. CDR1 and CDR2 (germline): SGHTA, FQGTGA. V was pared by 6 bases and J by 1 base, with 0 bases of the junction left unmatched. The CDR3 length is 14 residues. The DNA for the CDR3 is TGTGCCAGCAGACTAGCGGGGAACACCGGGGAGCTGTTTTTT. It encodes CASRLAGNTGELFF.